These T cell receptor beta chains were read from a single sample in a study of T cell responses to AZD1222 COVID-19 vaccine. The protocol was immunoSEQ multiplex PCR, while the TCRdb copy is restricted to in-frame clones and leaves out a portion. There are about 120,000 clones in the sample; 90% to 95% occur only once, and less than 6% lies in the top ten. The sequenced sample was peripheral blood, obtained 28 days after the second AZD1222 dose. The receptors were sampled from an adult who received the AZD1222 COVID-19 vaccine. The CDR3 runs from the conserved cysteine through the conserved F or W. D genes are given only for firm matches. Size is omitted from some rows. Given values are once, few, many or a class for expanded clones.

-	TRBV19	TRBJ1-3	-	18	TGTGCCAGTAAGGTCACAGCCTCCCTGGATGTCTCTGGAAACACCATATATTTT	CASKVTASLDVSGNTIYF
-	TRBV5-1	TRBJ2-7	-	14	TGCGCCAGCAGCTTCCAGGACAGAGTCTACGAGCAGTACTTC	CASSFQDRVYEQYF
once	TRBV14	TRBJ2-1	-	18	TGTGCCAGCAGCCAAGACTTGGCGGAACCGAGCTCCTACAATGAGCAGTTCTTC	CASSQDLAEPSSYNEQFF
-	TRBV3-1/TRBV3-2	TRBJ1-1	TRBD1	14	TGTGCCAGCAGCGCCCTTGACAGGGGTGGTGAAGCTTTCTTT	CASSALDRGGEAFF
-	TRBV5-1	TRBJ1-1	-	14	TGCGCCAGCAGCTTGCAGGGTATGAACACTGAAGCTTTCTTT	CASSLQGMNTEAFF
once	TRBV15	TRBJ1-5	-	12	TGTGCCACCAGCAGAGACGGTCAGCCCCAGCATTTT	CATSRDGQPQHF
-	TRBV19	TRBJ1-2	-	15	TGTGCCAGTAGCCTCGGTCGATTTTATAACTATGGCTACACCTTC	CASSLGRFYNYGYTF
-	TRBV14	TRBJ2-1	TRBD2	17	TGTGCCAGCAGCCATGTTCCCGGGACTACCTCCTACAATGAGCAGTTCTTC	CASSHVPGTTSYNEQFF
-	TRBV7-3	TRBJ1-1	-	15	TGTGCCAGCAGCTTAAACGGACTACTGAACACTGAAGCTTTCTTT	CASSLNGLLNTEAFF
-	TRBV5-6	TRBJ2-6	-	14	TGTGCCAGCAGCCGGACAGCTGGGGCCAACGTCCTGACTTTC	CASSRTAGANVLTF
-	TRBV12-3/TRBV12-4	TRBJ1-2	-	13	TGTGCCAGCAGTTCCCTCCGGAACTATGGCTACACCTTC	CASSSLRNYGYTF
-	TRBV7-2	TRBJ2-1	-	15	TGTGCCAGCAGCTTGACGGGGCCCTCCTACAATGAGCAGTTCTTC	CASSLTGPSYNEQFF
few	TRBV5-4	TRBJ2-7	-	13	TGTGCCAGCAGCTTGGAGGCCTCCTACGAGCAGTACTTC	CASSLEASYEQYF
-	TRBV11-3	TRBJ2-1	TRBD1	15	TGTGCCAGCAGCACCGACAGGGGGTCCTACAATGAGCAGTTCTTC	CASSTDRGSYNEQFF
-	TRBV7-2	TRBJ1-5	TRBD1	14	TGTGCCAGCAGCTTCGACAGGGAGCCTCAGCCCCAGCATTTT	CASSFDREPQPQHF
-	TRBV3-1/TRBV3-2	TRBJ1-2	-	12	TGTGCCAGCAGCCAAGGTGACTATGGCTACACCTTC	CASSQGDYGYTF
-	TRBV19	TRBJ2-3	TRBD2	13	TGTGCCAGTAGTCCGGGACTAACAGATACGCAGTATTTT	CASSPGLTDTQYF
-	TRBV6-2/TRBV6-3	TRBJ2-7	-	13	TGTGCCAGCAGTCCAAGAGGGACCTACGAGCAGTACTTC	CASSPRGTYEQYF
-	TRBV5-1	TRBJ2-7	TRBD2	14	TGCGCCAGCAGTGGCGGACTAGTCTCCTACGAGCAGTACTTC	CASSGGLVSYEQYF
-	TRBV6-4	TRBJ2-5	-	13	TGTGCCAGCAGCAGGACACATCAAGAGACCCAGTACTTC	CASSRTHQETQYF
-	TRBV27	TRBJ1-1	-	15	TGTGCCAGCAGTTTTCCCACAGGGACGAACACTGAAGCTTTCTTT	CASSFPTGTNTEAFF
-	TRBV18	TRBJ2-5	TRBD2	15	TGTGCCAGCTCACCACCCCATGGGGGGGGAGAGACCCAGTACTTC	CASSPPHGGGETQYF
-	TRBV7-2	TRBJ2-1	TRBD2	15	TGTGCCAGCAGCCCATCGGGACTAGCGTTTTATGAGCAGTTCTTC	CASSPSGLAFYEQFF
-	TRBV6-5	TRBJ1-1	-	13	TGTGCCAGCAGTAACAGGGTTAATCTTGAAGCTTTCTTT	CASSNRVNLEAFF
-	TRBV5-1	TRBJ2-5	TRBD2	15	TGCGCCAGCAGCGCTAGCGGGGCTAACCAAGAGACCCAGTACTTC	CASSASGANQETQYF
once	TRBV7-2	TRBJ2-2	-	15	TGTGCCAGCAGCCTAAGGGCCACGAACACCGGGGAGCTGTTTTTT	CASSLRATNTGELFF
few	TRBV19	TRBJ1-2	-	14	TGTGCCAGTAGTATAGAGGACGGAAGATATGGCTACACCTTC	CASSIEDGRYGYTF
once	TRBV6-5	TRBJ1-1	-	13	TGTGCCAGCAGTTCCTCGACGAACACTGAAGCTTTCTTT	CASSSSTNTEAFF
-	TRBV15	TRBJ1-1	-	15	TGTGCCACCAGCAGAGCCGGGACCCTGAACACTGAAGCTTTCTTT	CATSRAGTLNTEAFF
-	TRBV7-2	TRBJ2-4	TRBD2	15	TGTGCCAGCAGCTTAGCCGGGACTAGTGTTAACATTCAGTACTTC	CASSLAGTSVNIQYF
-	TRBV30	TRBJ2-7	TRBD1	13	TGTGCCTGGAGCGGACAGGGCTCCTACGAGCAGTACTTC	CAWSGQGSYEQYF
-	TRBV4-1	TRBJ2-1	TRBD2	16	TGCGCCAGCAGCCAAGGACCTAGCGGGAGATACAATGAGCAGTTCTTC	CASSQGPSGRYNEQFF
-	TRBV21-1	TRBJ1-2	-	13	TGTGCCGTGGAGGGGGGAGGGTACTATGGCTACACCTTC	CAVEGGGYYGYTF
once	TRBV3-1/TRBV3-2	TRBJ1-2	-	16	TGTGCCAGCAGCCAAGATCTACACCAAATTTCCTATGGCTACACCTTC	CASSQDLHQISYGYTF
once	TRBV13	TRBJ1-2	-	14	TGTGCCAGCAGCTTAGGACAGGGAACGGCTGGCTACACCTTC	CASSLGQGTAGYTF
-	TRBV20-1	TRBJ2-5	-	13	TGCAGTGCTAGTGGTGGCAGGCAAGAGACCCAGTACTTC	CSASGGRQETQYF
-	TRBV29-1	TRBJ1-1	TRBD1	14	TGCAGCGTTGAAGAATACAGGGGAAACACTGAAGCTTTCTTT	CSVEEYRGNTEAFF
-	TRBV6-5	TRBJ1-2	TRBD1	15	TGTGCCAGCAGTCTAGACAGGGGGCGCGACTATGGCTACACCTTC	CASSLDRGRDYGYTF
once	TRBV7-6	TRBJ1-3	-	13	TGTGCCAGCAGCTTAGCGCCAGGAAACACCATATATTTT	CASSLAPGNTIYF
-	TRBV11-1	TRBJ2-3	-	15	TGTGCCAGCAGCTTAGACGGGAGCGTGACAGATACGCAGTATTTT	CASSLDGSVTDTQYF
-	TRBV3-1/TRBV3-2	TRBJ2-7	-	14	TGTGCCAGCAGCCAAGGGCGGGTACCCTACGAGCAGTACTTC	CASSQGRVPYEQYF
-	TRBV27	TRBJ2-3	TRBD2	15	TGTGCCAGCAGTTTACTAGCGGGGGTCACAGATACGCAGTATTTT	CASSLLAGVTDTQYF
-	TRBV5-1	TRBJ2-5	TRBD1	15	TGCGCCAGCTTCACTGGGACAGGGTTACAAGAGACCCAGTACTTC	CASFTGTGLQETQYF
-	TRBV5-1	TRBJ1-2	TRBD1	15	TGCGCCAGCAGCCAAGCGGGGACAGCCCCTTATGGCTACACCTTC	CASSQAGTAPYGYTF
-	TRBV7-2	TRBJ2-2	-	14	TGTGCCAGCACCCTGGAAGGATTGCCCGGGGAGCTGTTTTTT	CASTLEGLPGELFF
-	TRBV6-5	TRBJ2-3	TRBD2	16	TGTGCCAGCAGTTACACTCGACTAGCGGGAGCTGATACGCAGTATTTT	CASSYTRLAGADTQYF
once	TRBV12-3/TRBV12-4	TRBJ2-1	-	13	TGTGCCAGCAGTTTAAGTGGACCCAATGAGCAGTTCTTC	CASSLSGPNEQFF
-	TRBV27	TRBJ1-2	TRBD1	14	TGTGCCAGCAGTACGGGGACAGCTAACTATGGCTACACCTTC	CASSTGTANYGYTF
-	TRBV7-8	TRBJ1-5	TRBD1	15	TGTGCCAGCAGCCCAGGACAGGGGGGGAATCAGCCCCAGCATTTT	CASSPGQGGNQPQHF
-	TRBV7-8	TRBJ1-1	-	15	TGTGCCAGCAGCTTGGTGGTACAGGGTCAAACTGAAGCTTTCTTT	CASSLVVQGQTEAFF